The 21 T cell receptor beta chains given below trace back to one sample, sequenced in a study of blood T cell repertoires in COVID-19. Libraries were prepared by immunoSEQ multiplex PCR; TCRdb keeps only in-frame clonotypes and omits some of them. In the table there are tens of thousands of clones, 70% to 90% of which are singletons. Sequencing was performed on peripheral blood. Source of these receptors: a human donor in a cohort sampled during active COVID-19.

CDR3 DNA sequence: TGTGCCAGCAGAACAGCCCGGGGTGCTTTCTTT. Translating gives CASRTARGAFF. The V gene is TRBV11-2, the J gene TRBJ1-1, with no clear D. Per the germline V gene, CDR1 is SGHAT and CDR2 is FQNNGV. The CDR3 contains 11 residues. V was clipped by 6 bases and J by 11 bases, with 13 bases between them.

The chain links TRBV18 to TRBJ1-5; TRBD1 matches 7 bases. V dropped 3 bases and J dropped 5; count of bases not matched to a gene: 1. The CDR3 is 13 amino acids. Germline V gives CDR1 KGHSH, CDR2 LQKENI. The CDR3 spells CASSPDRHQPQHF. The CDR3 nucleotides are TGTGCCAGCTCACCGGACAGGCATCAGCCCCAGCATTTT.

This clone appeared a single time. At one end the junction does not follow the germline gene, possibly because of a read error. CDR3 bases: TGTGCCTGGAGTATCCCCGGGATTTTT. This translates into CAWSIPGIF. The J gene is TRBJ2-3, the V gene TRBV30, with D perhaps TRBD2 (5 bases). The CDR3 is made up of 9 amino acids. Germline V CDR1 and CDR2: GTSNPN, SVGIG (reference sequence).

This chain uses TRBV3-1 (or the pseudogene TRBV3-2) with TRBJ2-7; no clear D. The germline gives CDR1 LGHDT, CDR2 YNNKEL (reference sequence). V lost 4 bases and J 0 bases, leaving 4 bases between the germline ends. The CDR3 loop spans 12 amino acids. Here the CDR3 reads CASSPNSYEQYF. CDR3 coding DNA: TGTGCCAGCAGCCCTAACTCCTACGAGCAGTACTTC.

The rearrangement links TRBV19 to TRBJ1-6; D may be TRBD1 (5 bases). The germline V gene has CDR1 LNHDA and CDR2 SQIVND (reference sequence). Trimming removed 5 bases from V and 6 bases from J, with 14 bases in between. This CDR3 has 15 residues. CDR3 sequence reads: CASSAGPLSNSPLHF. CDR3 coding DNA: TGTGCCAGTAGTGCGGGACCTTTGAGTAATTCACCCCTCCACTTT.

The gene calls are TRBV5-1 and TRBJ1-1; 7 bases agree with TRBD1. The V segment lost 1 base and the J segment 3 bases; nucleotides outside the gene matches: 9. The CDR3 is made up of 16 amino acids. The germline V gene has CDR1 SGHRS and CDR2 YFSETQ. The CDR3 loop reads CASSLIGTAGDTEAFF. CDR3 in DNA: TGCGCCAGCAGCTTGATCGGGACAGCCGGAGACACTGAAGCTTTCTTT.

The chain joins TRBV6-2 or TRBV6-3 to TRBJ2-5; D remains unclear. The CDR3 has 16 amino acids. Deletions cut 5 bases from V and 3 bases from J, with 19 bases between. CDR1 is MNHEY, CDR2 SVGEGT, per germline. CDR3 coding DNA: TGTGCCAGCAGTACGCCTGGGCAGCTTATAGAAGAGACCCAGTACTTC. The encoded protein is CASSTPGQLIEETQYF.

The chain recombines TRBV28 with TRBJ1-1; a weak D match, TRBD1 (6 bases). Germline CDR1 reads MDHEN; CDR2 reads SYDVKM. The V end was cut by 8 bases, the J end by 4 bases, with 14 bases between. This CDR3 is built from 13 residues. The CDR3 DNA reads TGTGCCAGCGTAGTCACAGGGCTCACTGAAGCTTTCTTT. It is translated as CASVVTGLTEAFF.

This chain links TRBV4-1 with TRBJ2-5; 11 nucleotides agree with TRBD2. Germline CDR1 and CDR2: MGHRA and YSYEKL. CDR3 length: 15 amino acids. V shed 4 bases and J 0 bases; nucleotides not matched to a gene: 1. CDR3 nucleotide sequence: TGCGCCAGCAGCCCTAGCGGGGGGAACCAAGAGACCCAGTACTTC. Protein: CASSPSGGNQETQYF.

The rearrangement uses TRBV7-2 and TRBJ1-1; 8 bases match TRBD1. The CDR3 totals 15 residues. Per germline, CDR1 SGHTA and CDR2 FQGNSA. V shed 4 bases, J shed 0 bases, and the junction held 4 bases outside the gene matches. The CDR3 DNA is TGTGCCAGCAGCTCTCGACAGGGGATGAACACTGAAGCTTTCTTT. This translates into CASSSRQGMNTEAFF.

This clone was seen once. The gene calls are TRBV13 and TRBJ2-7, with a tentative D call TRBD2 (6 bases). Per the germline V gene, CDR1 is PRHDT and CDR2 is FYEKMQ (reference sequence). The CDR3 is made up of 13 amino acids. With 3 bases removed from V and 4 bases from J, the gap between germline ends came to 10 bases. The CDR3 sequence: CASSLEGMYEQYF. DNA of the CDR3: TGTGCCAGCAGCTTGGAGGGGATGTACGAGCAGTACTTC.

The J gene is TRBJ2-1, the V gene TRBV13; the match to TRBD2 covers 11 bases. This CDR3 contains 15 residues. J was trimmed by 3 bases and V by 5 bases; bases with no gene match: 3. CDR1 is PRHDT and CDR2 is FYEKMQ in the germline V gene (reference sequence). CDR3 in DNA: TGTGCCAGCAGCCCAACTAGCGGGGGCTACAATGAGCAGTTCTTC. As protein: CASSPTSGGYNEQFF.

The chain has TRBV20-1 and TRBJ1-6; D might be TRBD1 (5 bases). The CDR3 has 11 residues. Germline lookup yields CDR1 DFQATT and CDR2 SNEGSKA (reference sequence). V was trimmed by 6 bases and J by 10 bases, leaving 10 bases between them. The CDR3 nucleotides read TGCAGTGCGGGGGAGGGCTCACCCCTCCACTTT. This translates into CSAGEGSPLHF.

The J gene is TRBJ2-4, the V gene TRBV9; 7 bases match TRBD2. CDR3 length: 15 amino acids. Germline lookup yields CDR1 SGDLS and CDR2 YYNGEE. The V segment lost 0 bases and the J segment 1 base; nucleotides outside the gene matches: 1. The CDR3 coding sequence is TGTGCCAGCAGCGTAGCCGGGGGGGCCAAAAACATTCAGTACTTC. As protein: CASSVAGGAKNIQYF.

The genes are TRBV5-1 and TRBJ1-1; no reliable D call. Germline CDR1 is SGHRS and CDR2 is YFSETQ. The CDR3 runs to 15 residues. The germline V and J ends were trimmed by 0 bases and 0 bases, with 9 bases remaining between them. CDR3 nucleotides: TGCGCCAGCAGCTTGGGTCCGAGTGTGAACACTGAAGCTTTCTTT. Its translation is CASSLGPSVNTEAFF.

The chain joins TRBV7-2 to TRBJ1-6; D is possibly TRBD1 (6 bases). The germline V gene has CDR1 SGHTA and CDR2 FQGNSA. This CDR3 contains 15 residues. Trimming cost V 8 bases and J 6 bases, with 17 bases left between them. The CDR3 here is CASGDNRARNSPLHF. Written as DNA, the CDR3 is TGTGCCAGCGGGGATAACAGGGCGCGTAATTCACCCCTCCACTTT.

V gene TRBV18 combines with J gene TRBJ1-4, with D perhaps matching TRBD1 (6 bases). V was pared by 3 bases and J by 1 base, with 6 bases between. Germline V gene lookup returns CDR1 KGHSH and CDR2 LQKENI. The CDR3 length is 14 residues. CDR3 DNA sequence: TGTGCCAGCTCACCCAGGGGAACTAATGAAAAACTGTTTTTT. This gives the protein CASSPRGTNEKLFF.

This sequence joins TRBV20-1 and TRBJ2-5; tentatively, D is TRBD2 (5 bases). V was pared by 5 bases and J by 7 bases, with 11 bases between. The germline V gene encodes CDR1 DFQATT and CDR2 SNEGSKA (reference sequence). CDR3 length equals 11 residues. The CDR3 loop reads CSAEGSTTQYF. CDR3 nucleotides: TGCAGTGCTGAAGGGAGTACGACCCAGTACTTC.

CDR3 in amino acids: CASSLRGASGYEQYF. The CDR3 DNA reads TGTGCCAGCAGCTTACGGGGGGCTAGCGGGTACGAGCAGTACTTC. The chain uses TRBV5-4 and TRBJ2-7; the match to TRBD2 covers 8 bases. This CDR3 has 15 residues. V trimming: 2 bases; J trimming: 4 bases; junction bases outside the gene matches: 8. CDR1 is SGHNT and CDR2 is YYREEE in the germline V gene (reference sequence).

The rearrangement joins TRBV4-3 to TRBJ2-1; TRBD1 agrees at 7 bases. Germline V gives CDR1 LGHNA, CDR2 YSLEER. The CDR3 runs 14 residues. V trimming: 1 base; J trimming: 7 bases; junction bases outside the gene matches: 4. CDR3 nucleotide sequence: TGCGCCAGCAGCCAAGCACAGGGGTGGAATGAGCAGTTCTTC. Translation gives CASSQAQGWNEQFF.

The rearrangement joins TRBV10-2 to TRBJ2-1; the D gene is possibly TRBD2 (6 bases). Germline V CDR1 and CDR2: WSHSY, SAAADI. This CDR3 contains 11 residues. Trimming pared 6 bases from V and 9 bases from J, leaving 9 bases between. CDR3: CASSRGTEQFF. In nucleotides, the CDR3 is TGCGCCAGCAGCCGGGGGACTGAGCAGTTCTTC.